These 17 T cell receptor beta chains were sequenced from one sample in a study of blood T cell repertoires in COVID-19. Data came from immunoSEQ multiplex PCR; TCRdb stores just in-frame clones and leaves some out. The data show around 240,000 clones, 70% to 85% seen once. The sample comprised peripheral blood. Every receptor here comes from a woman over 75 with acute or convalescent COVID-19.

The gene calls are TRBV20-1 and TRBJ1-1; D is unresolved. Germline V lookup: CDR1 DFQATT, CDR2 SNEGSKA (reference sequence). The length of the CDR3 is 11 residues. V was cut by 0 bases and J by 10 bases, with 9 bases left in between. This CDR3 is CSARDLEGAFF. CDR3 bases: TGCAGTGCTAGAGATCTAGAGGGAGCTTTCTTT.

This chain links TRBV14 with TRBJ2-1; weak D call: TRBD2 (5 bases). Looked up from germline, CDR1 is SGHDN and CDR2 is FVKESK. The V and J ends lost 4 bases and 10 bases respectively, with 11 bases between them. This CDR3 comprises 12 residues. CDR3 DNA sequence: TGTGCCAGCAGCCGAGGGTGGTACGAGCAGTTCTTC. As protein: CASSRGWYEQFF. Variable domain in full (rest from reference TRBV14 and TRBJ2-1): EAGVTQFPSHSVIEKGQTVTLRCDPISGHDNLYWYRRVMGKEIKFLLHFVKESKQDESGMPNNRFLAERTGGTYSTLKVQPAELEDSGVYFCASSRGWYEQFFGPGTRLTVL.

The V and J genes are TRBV5-8 and TRBJ2-7, with 9 bases lining up with TRBD1. V shed 4 bases, J shed 3 bases, and the junction held 5 bases outside the gene matches. The germline CDR1 and CDR2 sequences are SGHTS and YDEGEE. The CDR3 has 14 amino acids. CDR3 nucleotide sequence: TGTGCCAGCAGCAGGGACAGGGCCCTCTACGAGCAGTACTTC. Amino acids: CASSRDRALYEQYF.

This chain uses TRBV28 with TRBJ2-2; 10 bases match TRBD2. J gave up 3 bases and V 2 bases, and 3 bases lay outside the gene matches. The CDR3 has 16 amino acids. Germline V lookup: CDR1 MDHEN, CDR2 SYDVKM. CDR3 loop: CASSLTLAGDTGELFF. The DNA for the CDR3 is TGTGCCAGCAGTTTAACGCTAGCGGGAGACACCGGGGAGCTGTTTTTT.

This clone showed up just a few times. The rearrangement links TRBV5-6 to TRBJ1-5; TRBD1 might be the D (5 bases). The length of the CDR3 is 14 residues. Between the trimmed V and J ends, which lost 4 bases and 6 bases, there was a span of 14 bases. CDR1 is SGHDT and CDR2 is YYEEEE in the germline V gene. The CDR3 loop reads CASSRQGWGQPQHF. The CDR3 region has the DNA TGTGCCAGCAGCCGTCAGGGATGGGGTCAGCCCCAGCATTTT. The full variable domain, completed using reference TRBV5-6 and TRBJ1-5, is DAGVTQSPTHLIKTRGQQVTLRCSPKSGHDTVSWYQQALGQGPQFIFQYYEEEERQRGNFPDRFSGHQFPNYSSELNVNALLLGDSALYLCASSRQGWGQPQHFGDGTRLSIL.

This clone was seen a few times. The DNA of the CDR3 is TGTGCCAGCAGTTCCGGGACAGACTACGAGCAGTACTTC. It specifies CASSSGTDYEQYF. This chain connects TRBV12-3 or TRBV12-4 to TRBJ2-7; 7 bases are shared with TRBD1. The J segment lost 3 bases and the V segment lost 4 bases, leaving 3 bases of the junction unmatched. The length of the CDR3 is 13 residues.

This chain connects TRBV15 to TRBJ1-2; TRBD1 is a possible D gene (6 bases). V was pared by 0 bases and J by 6 bases, with 14 bases between. Germline V gene lookup returns CDR1 LNHNV and CDR2 YYDKDF (reference sequence). This CDR3 region has 15 residues. CDR3 coding DNA: TGTGCCACCAGCAGAGATCGTTGGGGGCGGCATGGCTACACCTTC. Translating gives CATSRDRWGRHGYTF.

The chain joins TRBV7-2 to TRBJ2-3, with TRBD2 matching over 12 bases. The CDR3 is 15 residues long. CDR1 SGHTA and CDR2 FQGNSA come from the germline V gene. Trimming removed 5 bases from V and 6 bases from J; junction bases left unmatched: 6. The CDR3 region is CASSPRLAGVDTQYF. The DNA for the CDR3 is TGTGCCAGCAGCCCGAGACTAGCGGGAGTGGATACGCAGTATTTT.

The rearrangement joins TRBV7-2 to TRBJ2-5; D is unresolved. The CDR3 runs to 15 residues. Germline assignment: CDR1 SGHTA and CDR2 FQGNSA. V was trimmed by 2 bases and J by 0 bases, leaving 10 bases between them. CDR3 bases: TGTGCCAGCAGCTTATCGTACAGTTACCAAGAGACCCAGTACTTC. Translated, it gives CASSLSYSYQETQYF.

The rearrangement links TRBV19 to TRBJ2-5; perhaps TRBD2 as D (5 bases). The V end was cut by 7 bases, the J end by 3 bases, with 6 bases between. The CDR3 totals 11 residues. The germline V gene has CDR1 LNHDA and CDR2 SQIVND (reference sequence). For the CDR3, the DNA is TGTGCCAGTAAGGAGGAAGAGACCCAGTACTTC. It encodes CASKEEETQYF.

This chain connects TRBV11-1 to TRBJ2-1, with 11 positions matching TRBD2. The J segment lost 9 bases and the V segment lost 5 bases, leaving 12 bases of the junction unmatched. This CDR3 comprises 16 residues. CDR1 is SGHAT and CDR2 is FQDESV in the germline V gene (reference sequence). CDR3 loop: CASSVSGGVSFGEQFF. The CDR3 DNA follows: TGTGCCAGCAGCGTTAGCGGGGGGGTCTCCTTCGGTGAGCAGTTCTTC.

The chain links TRBV7-7 to TRBJ2-1, with TRBD2 matching over 12 bases. Germline assignment: CDR1 SSHAT and CDR2 FNYEAQ (reference sequence). Losses at the gene ends were 1 base for V and 9 bases for J; bases not matched to a gene: 4. The CDR3 has 15 residues. CDR3 amino acids: CASSLGLAGETEQFF. The CDR3 coding sequence is TGTGCCAGCAGCTTAGGACTAGCGGGGGAAACTGAGCAGTTCTTC. Supplemented by reference TRBV7-7 and TRBJ2-1, the full variable domain reads GAGVSQSPRYKVTKRGQDVTLRCDPISSHATLYWYQQALGQGPEFLTYFNYEAQPDKSGLPSDRFSAERPEGSISTLTIQRTEQRDSAMYRCASSLGLAGETEQFFGPGTRLTVL.

The chain employs TRBV19 and TRBJ1-2; 7 bases match TRBD1. The ends lost 10 bases at V and 3 bases at J; junction bases unmatched: 5. This CDR3 has 12 residues. Germline CDR1 and CDR2: LNHDA and SQIVND (reference sequence). The CDR3 nucleotides are TGTGCCACCCAACAGGGGCACTATGGCTACACCTTC. It translates to CATQQGHYGYTF.

The chain employs TRBV19 and TRBJ2-1; D not resolved. V was trimmed by 3 bases and J by 0 bases, leaving 9 bases between them. Germline V gives CDR1 LNHDA, CDR2 SQIVND (reference sequence). This CDR3 spans 15 amino acids. CDR3 residues: CASSMASSSYNEQFF. The DNA of the CDR3 is TGTGCCAGTAGTATGGCTTCCAGCTCCTACAATGAGCAGTTCTTC.

This chain links TRBV14 with TRBJ2-3, with D unclear. Germline lookup yields CDR1 SGHDN and CDR2 FVKESK. The CDR3 extends over 15 amino acids. V shed 0 bases and J shed 2 bases, with 9 bases lying between them. CDR3 DNA sequence: TGTGCCAGCAGCCAAGACGATTACTTCACAGATACGCAGTATTTT. Its protein product is CASSQDDYFTDTQYF.

The rearrangement links TRBV15 to TRBJ1-2; perhaps TRBD1 as D (5 bases). V gave up 6 bases and J gave up 2 bases, with 13 bases separating them. The CDR3 is made up of 14 amino acids. Germline V gene data show CDR1 as LNHNV and CDR2 as YYDKDF (reference sequence). CDR3 in amino acids: CATRREGPNYGYTF. The CDR3 coding sequence is TGTGCCACCAGAAGGGAGGGACCCAACTATGGCTACACCTTC.

The genes are TRBV9 and TRBJ1-2; 7 bases are shared with TRBD1. Germline V gene data show CDR1 as SGDLS and CDR2 as YYNGEE. The trim removed 3 bases at V and 4 bases at J, leaving 15 bases unmatched. The CDR3 sequence is 17 residues long. The CDR3 loop is CASSAAPRAGGGYGYTF. The CDR3 DNA is TGTGCCAGCAGCGCAGCTCCGAGGGCAGGGGGAGGCTATGGCTACACCTTC.